This T cell receptor (beta chain) was documented in a study of blood T cell repertoires in COVID-19. About the research overall: Samples of COVID-19 (acute and convalescent) were obtained from the United States, Italy and Spain. T cells, B-cell-depleted T cells, or PBMCs provided the cDNA or gDNA that served as material.

Original data processing: It was from reference gene primer amplification that nucleated cell counts were estimated. Measured with immunoSEQ multiplex PCR; TCRdb has only the in-frame clones, and not every one. V, J and clone size derive from that table, while D and trimming were established from the DNA sequence. Of approximately 240,000 clones in the sample, roughly 82% are singletons; the top ten hold under 5.5%. This CDR3 spans 17 amino acids. CDR1 and CDR2 (germline): ENHRY, SYGVKD. J was trimmed by 7 bases and V by 3 bases; bases with no gene match: 14. V gene TRBV10-3 combines with J gene TRBJ2-2; 7 nucleotides match TRBD1. The receptor was derived from a woman older than 75 with active or convalescent COVID-19. Sequenced material: peripheral blood. CDR3 nucleotide sequence: TGTGCCATCAGTGACCAGTCGACAGGGTCGCAGATCGGGGAGCTGTTTTTT. Its translation is CAISDQSTGSQIGELFF.